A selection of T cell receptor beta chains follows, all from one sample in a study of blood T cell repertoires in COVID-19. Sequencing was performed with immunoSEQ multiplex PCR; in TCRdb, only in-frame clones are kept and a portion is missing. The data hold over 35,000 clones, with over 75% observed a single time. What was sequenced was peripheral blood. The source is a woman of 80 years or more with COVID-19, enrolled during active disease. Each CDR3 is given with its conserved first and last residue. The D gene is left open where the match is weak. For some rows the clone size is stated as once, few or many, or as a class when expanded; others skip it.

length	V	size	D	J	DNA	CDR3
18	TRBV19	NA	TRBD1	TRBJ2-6	TGTGCCAGTATGGTCGGGGACAGGATAGCCTCTGGGGCCAACGTCCTGACTTTC	CASMVGDRIASGANVLTF
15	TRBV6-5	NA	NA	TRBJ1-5	TGTGCCAGCAGTTACTCGAGGGGGAGCAATCAGCCCCAGCATTTT	CASSYSRGSNQPQHF
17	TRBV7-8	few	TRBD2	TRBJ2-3	TGTGCCAGCAGCTTAGAGACTAGCGGGGTCAACACAGATACGCAGTATTTT	CASSLETSGVNTDTQYF
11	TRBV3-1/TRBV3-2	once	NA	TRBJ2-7	TGTGCCAGCAGCCATAACTACGAGCAGTACTTC	CASSHNYEQYF
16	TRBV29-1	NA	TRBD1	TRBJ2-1	TGCAGCGTTGTACCCCGGAGGGACAGGGGCTACAATGAGCAGTTCTTC	CSVVPRRDRGYNEQFF
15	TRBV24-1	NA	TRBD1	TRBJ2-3	TGTGCCACCAGTGACCGGGACAGGGGCATAGATACGCAGTATTTT	CATSDRDRGIDTQYF
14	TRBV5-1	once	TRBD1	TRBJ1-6	TGCGCCAGCAGCTCCGGACAGGGGAATTCACCCCTCCACTTT	CASSSGQGNSPLHF
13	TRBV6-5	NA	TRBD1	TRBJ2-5	TGTGCCGTCTACGGGACAGGGAGAAAGACCCAGTACTTC	CAVYGTGRKTQYF
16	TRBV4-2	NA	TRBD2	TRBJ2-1	TGTGCCAGCAGCCAAGGACTAGCGGGGTACTACAATGAGCAGTTCTTC	CASSQGLAGYYNEQFF
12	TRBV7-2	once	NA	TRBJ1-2	TGTGCCAGCAGCTTTTCAGGGTTCGGCTACACCTTC	CASSFSGFGYTF
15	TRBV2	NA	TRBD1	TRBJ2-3	TGTGCCAGCAGTCAGGACAGGGCATCGGCAGATACGCAGTATTTT	CASSQDRASADTQYF
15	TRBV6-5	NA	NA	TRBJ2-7	TGTGCCAGCAGTTACTCGCGGGGAGAACGATACGAGCAGTACTTC	CASSYSRGERYEQYF
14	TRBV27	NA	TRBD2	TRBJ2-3	TGTGCCAGCAGTTCCCGACTAGCGGGGGCCCCGCAGTATTTT	CASSSRLAGAPQYF
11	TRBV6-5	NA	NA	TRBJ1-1	TGTGCCAGCACCAAAGGGGGGGGAGCTTTCTTT	CASTKGGGAFF
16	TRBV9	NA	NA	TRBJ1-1	TGTGCCAGCAGCGTAGCTCCGAGGCAAGGGGGCACTGAAGCTTTCTTT	CASSVAPRQGGTEAFF
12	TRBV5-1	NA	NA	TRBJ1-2	TGCGCCAGCAGCTTGGCGGGGGATGGCTACACCTTC	CASSLAGDGYTF
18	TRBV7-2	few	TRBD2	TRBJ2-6	TGTGCCAGCAGCTTAGCGCGGGGGGCCTTCTCTGGGGCCAACGTCCTGACTTTC	CASSLARGAFSGANVLTF
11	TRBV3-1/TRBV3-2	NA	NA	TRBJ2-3	TGTGCCAGCAGCCTCGACAGGAAGCAGTATTTT	CASSLDRKQYF
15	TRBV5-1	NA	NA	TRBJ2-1	TGCGCCAGCAGCTTGGGGGCAGGGACCTACAATGAGCAGTTCTTC	CASSLGAGTYNEQFF
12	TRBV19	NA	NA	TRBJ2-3	TGTGCCAGTACCCCCCGGGGGGATACGCAGTATTTT	CASTPRGDTQYF
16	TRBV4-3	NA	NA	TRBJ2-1	TGCGCCAGCAGCCAAGGTGCAGGGTTGGGGCTGGGGGAGCAGTTCTTC	CASSQGAGLGLGEQFF
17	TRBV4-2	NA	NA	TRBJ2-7	TGTGCCAGCAGCCAACCCCCAGGGGCGGCCACTCATTACGAGCAGTACTTC	CASSQPPGAATHYEQYF
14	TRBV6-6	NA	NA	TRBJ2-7	TGTGCCAGCAGGCGGACAGATCAGTTCTACGAGCAGTACTTC	CASRRTDQFYEQYF
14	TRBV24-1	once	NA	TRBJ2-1	TGTGCCACCAGTGATTTAGGCAGGTACAATGAGCAGTTCTTC	CATSDLGRYNEQFF
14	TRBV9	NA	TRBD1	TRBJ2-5	TGTGCCAGCAGCCAGCGACAGGGGAAAGAGACCCAGTACTTC	CASSQRQGKETQYF
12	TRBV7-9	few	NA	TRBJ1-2	TGTGCCAGCAGCTCGTCCAACTATGGCTACACCTTC	CASSSSNYGYTF
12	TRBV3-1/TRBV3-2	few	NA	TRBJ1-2	TGTGCCAGCAGCCCGGCGGGATCTGGCTACACCTTC	CASSPAGSGYTF
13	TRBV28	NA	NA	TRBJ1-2	TGTGCCAGCAGTTTTATCCGAGACTATGGCTACACCTTC	CASSFIRDYGYTF
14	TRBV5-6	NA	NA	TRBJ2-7	TGTGCCAGCAGCCACTTTAGGGGGATTTACGAGCAGTACTTC	CASSHFRGIYEQYF
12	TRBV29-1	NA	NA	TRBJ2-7	TGCAGCGTCCAGGGCCCGCGGTACGAGCAGTACTTC	CSVQGPRYEQYF
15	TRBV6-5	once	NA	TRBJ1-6	TGTGCCAGCAGTTATTATCCGGGCGGGAGTTCACCCCTCCACTTT	CASSYYPGGSSPLHF
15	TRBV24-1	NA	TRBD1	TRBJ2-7	TGTGCCACCAGTGATCCGGGACAGGGGTCGTACGAGCAGTACTTC	CATSDPGQGSYEQYF
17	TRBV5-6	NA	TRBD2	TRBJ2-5	TGTGCCAGCAGCACCGGGACTAGCGGGAGGGCCCGGGAGACCCAGTACTTC	CASSTGTSGRARETQYF
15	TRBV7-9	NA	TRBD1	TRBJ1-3	TGTGCCAGCAGCTCCTGGACAGGGGGCTTAGACACCATATATTTT	CASSSWTGGLDTIYF
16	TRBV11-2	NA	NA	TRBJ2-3	TGTGCCAGCAGCGCGGCGAGGGACTTCTACACAGATACGCAGTATTTT	CASSAARDFYTDTQYF
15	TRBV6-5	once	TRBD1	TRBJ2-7	TGTGCCAGCAGCCCCCGCGGCGACAGGGACTACGAGCAGTACTTC	CASSPRGDRDYEQYF
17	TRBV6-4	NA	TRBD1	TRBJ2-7	TGTGCCAGCAGTGACTGGGTTCAGGGGGCACTCTCCTACGAGCAGTACTTC	CASSDWVQGALSYEQYF
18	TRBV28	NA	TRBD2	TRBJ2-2	TGTGCCAGCAGACCCACCGGGACTAGCGGGAGAAGGACCGGGGAGCTGTTTTTT	CASRPTGTSGRRTGELFF
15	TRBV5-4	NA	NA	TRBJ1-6	TGTGCCAGCAGCTTAGAACAGGGCAATAATTCACCCCTCCACTTT	CASSLEQGNNSPLHF
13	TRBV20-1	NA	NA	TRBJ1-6	TGCAGTGCTAGTTCAGGGGTAATTTCACCCCTCCACTTT	CSASSGVISPLHF
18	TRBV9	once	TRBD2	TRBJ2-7	TGTGCCAGCAGCGTAGGGACTAGCGGGGGGGCCGTGCTAAGCGAGCAGTACTTC	CASSVGTSGGAVLSEQYF
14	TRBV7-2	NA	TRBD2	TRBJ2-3	TGTGCCAGCAGCTCAGAGCGGGGGGAGGATACGCAGTATTTT	CASSSERGEDTQYF
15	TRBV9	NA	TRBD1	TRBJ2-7	TGTGCCAGCAGCTACGGACAGGGGTCTTTTATCGAGCAGTACTTC	CASSYGQGSFIEQYF
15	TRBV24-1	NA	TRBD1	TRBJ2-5	TGTGCCACCAGTGCGGACAGGCTCAACCAAGAGACCCAGTACTTC	CATSADRLNQETQYF
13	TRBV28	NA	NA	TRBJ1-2	TGTGCCAGCAGTTTACAGGGAAACTATGGCTACACCTTC	CASSLQGNYGYTF
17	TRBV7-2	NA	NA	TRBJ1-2	TGTGCCAGCAGCCTAGAGGCAGGGTTTTTGGCTAACTATGGCTACACCTTC	CASSLEAGFLANYGYTF
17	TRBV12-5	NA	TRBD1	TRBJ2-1	TGTGCTAGTGGTTTGGTACTCGGACCACAGGGGGCCAATGAGCAGTTCTTC	CASGLVLGPQGANEQFF
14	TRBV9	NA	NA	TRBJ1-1	TGTGCCAGCAGCGTAGACATGGCTAGGACTGAAGCTTTCTTT	CASSVDMARTEAFF
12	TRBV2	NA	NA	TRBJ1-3	TGTGCCAGCAGGGGCAGGGGAGATACCATATATTTT	CASRGRGDTIYF